A single sample is the source of the 25 T cell receptor beta chains below, sequenced in a study of T cells in Graves' hyperthyroidism and ophthalmopathy. The CDR3 regions of TCR beta were amplified from RNA transcripts. RT-PCR in the first round (using the HTBI primer set) targeted the TCR CDR3. In TCRdb, the multiplex PCR reads were re-called with MiXCR into one record per CDR3 protein. This table holds a few hundred thousand distinct CDR3 sequences, about 14% found once. Sequencing was performed on blood. The receptors originated from a woman aged 25 to 39 with Graves' ophthalmopathy.

This clonotype was observed at least ten times. The chain carries TRBV20-1 and TRBJ1-2, with 8 nucleotides matching TRBD1. Germline V CDR1 and CDR2: DFQATT, SNEGSKA (reference sequence). This CDR3 spans 17 amino acids. V trimming: 3 bases; J trimming: 0 bases; junction bases outside the gene matches: 12. The CDR3 coding sequence is TGCAGTGCTAGTCGTATATTGGACAGGGAGTCTAACTATGGCTACACCTTC. Protein product: CSASRILDRESNYGYTF.

The genes are TRBV19 and TRBJ2-7; a weak D match, TRBD2 (6 bases). V was trimmed by 5 bases and J by 6 bases, leaving 14 bases between them. The CDR3 extends over 13 amino acids. Germline CDR1 is LNHDA and CDR2 is SQIVND (reference sequence). CDR3 sequence reads: CASSAALGGEQYF. DNA for the CDR3: TGTGCCAGTAGTGCCGCTTTGGGAGGCGAGCAGTACTTC.

The chain joins TRBV4-2 to TRBJ1-3; TRBD1 might be the D (5 bases). This CDR3 contains 18 residues. Germline loops: CDR1 LGHNA, CDR2 YNFKEQ. Trimming took 1 base from V and 2 from J, leaving 18 bases between them. The CDR3 is CASSQAPVGMGAGNTIYF. Written as DNA, the CDR3 is TGTGCCAGCAGCCAAGCCCCCGTGGGGATGGGGGCTGGAAACACCATATATTTT.

A remark on this clonotype: A much larger clone lies one base from this, so it may be a read error. The rearrangement uses TRBV29-1 and TRBJ1-6; D is uncertain. The CDR3 extends over 14 amino acids. The germline V gene encodes CDR1 SQVTM and CDR2 ANQGSEA. The CDR3, as DNA: TGCAGCGTTGAACGCGGCAGGTTTGCTTCACCCTTCCACTTT. Its protein is CSVERGRFASPFHF.

Points on this clonotype: The junction differs from germline at one of its ends, possibly a read error. The CDR3 spells CASSTWTGKGEKLFF. In DNA form, the CDR3 reads TGCGCCAGCAGCACCTGGACAGGGAAGGGTGAAAAACTGTTTTTT. The chain combines TRBV7-9 with TRBJ1-4, with 8 bases lining up with TRBD1. The CDR3 has 15 residues. Germline values: CDR1 SEHNR, CDR2 FQNEAQ (reference sequence).

In its sample, this clonotype was seen many times. This sequence joins TRBV7-2 and TRBJ1-2; tentatively, D is TRBD1 (5 bases). Trimming removed 3 bases from V and 6 bases from J, with 11 bases in between. Germline V lookup: CDR1 SGHTA, CDR2 FQGNSA. The CDR3 runs to 13 residues. The CDR3 protein is CASSLGRRDGYTF. CDR3 sequence (DNA): TGTGCCAGCAGCTTGGGACGTAGGGATGGCTACACCTTC.

This clonotype has at least ten counts. The J gene is TRBJ2-7, the V gene TRBV18; D is tentatively TRBD1 or TRBD2 (5 bases each). The CDR3 extends over 18 amino acids. Per the germline V gene, CDR1 is KGHSH and CDR2 is LQKENI. Trimming removed 0 bases from V and 0 bases from J, with 18 bases in between. Here the CDR3 reads CASSPPFALAGSSYEQYF. The DNA of the CDR3 is TGTGCCAGCTCACCACCGTTCGCCCTGGCAGGGAGCTCCTACGAGCAGTACTTC.

The rearrangement joins TRBV11-2 to TRBJ2-5; TRBD2 aligns across 11 bases. This CDR3 has 16 amino acids. Germline V CDR1 and CDR2: SGHAT, FQNNGV. The junction had 7 bases not matched to a gene; V was cut back by 5 bases and J by 2 bases. As DNA, the CDR3 is TGTGCCAGCAGCCCAACCGGACTAGCGGGTCAAGAGACCCAGTACTTC. Protein sequence: CASSPTGLAGQETQYF.

This clonotype was detected many times. The V and J genes are TRBV18 and TRBJ1-2; no clear D. V lost 3 bases to trimming and J lost 5 bases, with 10 bases between them. The CDR3 consists of 13 residues. Germline V gene lookup returns CDR1 KGHSH and CDR2 LQKENI. The CDR3 nucleotides are TGTGCCAGCTCACCCGGGAAGGATTATGGCTACACCTTC. This translates into CASSPGKDYGYTF.

This clonotype was seen only a few times. This rearrangement joins TRBV11-2 to TRBJ2-1; 9 positions agree with TRBD1. V shed 4 bases, J shed 8 bases, and the junction held 9 bases outside the gene matches. The CDR3 consists of 15 residues. In germline, CDR1 is SGHAT, CDR2 FQNNGV. DNA of the CDR3: TGTGCCAGCAGCTGGGGAGGGACAGGGCGGGATGAGCAGTTCTTC. Protein sequence: CASSWGGTGRDEQFF.

This clonotype was recorded at least ten times. The chain links TRBV7-8 to TRBJ2-1; TRBD2 aligns across 7 bases. V shed 2 bases, J shed 4 bases, and the junction held 5 bases outside the gene matches. Germline CDR1 and CDR2: SGHVS and FQNEAQ. The CDR3 extends over 15 amino acids. CDR3 DNA sequence: TGTGCCAGCAGCTTACTCGCGGGGGTTTACAATGAGCAGTTCTTC. Residues: CASSLLAGVYNEQFF.

The genes are TRBV27 and TRBJ1-2; D is uncertain. The V and J ends lost 3 bases and 8 bases respectively, with 19 bases between them. From germline, CDR1 is MNHEY and CDR2 SMNVEV (reference sequence). The CDR3 contains 15 residues. DNA for the CDR3: TGTGCCAGCAGTTTCCGGCCGGAACCCAGGAGAGGCTACACCTTC. This gives the protein CASSFRPEPRRGYTF.

Ten or more counts support this clonotype. The gene calls are TRBV2 and TRBJ2-2; maybe TRBD2 (6 bases). Germline CDR1 SNHLY, CDR2 FYNNEI. The CDR3 consists of 15 residues. Trimming cost V 6 bases and J 5 bases, with 16 bases left between them. In DNA, the CDR3 is TGTGCCAGCAGCCTTTCACCTGGGGGGACCGGGGAGCTGTTTTTT. Residues: CASSLSPGGTGELFF.

This clonotype was seen repeatedly, ten times or more. V gene TRBV20-1 combines with J gene TRBJ2-3, with 12 bases lining up with TRBD2. Germline trimming cut 5 bases from V and 3 bases from J; bases unmatched to any gene: 9. Germline assignment: CDR1 DFQATT and CDR2 SNEGSKA (reference sequence). The CDR3 runs to 16 residues. Here the CDR3 DNA reads TGCAGTGCTTACACACCGACTAGCGGGGGTACAGATACGCAGTATTTT. Protein: CSAYTPTSGGTDTQYF.

The chain joins TRBV7-9 to TRBJ1-3; D gene uncertain. Trimming took 2 bases from V and 0 from J, leaving 8 bases between them. The length of the CDR3 is 15 residues. Germline CDR1 and CDR2: SEHNR and FQNEAQ (reference sequence). This CDR3 reads CASSLFGHSGNTIYF. In DNA, the CDR3 is TGTGCCAGCAGCTTATTCGGGCACTCTGGAAACACCATATATTTT.

This clonotype was picked up many times. For the CDR3, the DNA is TGTGCCAGCAGCTTATGGGGCCCATCCTACAATGAGCAGTTCTTC. Translated, it gives CASSLWGPSYNEQFF. The rearrangement joins TRBV11-2 to TRBJ2-1; D possibly corresponds to TRBD1 (5 bases). There are 15 residues in the CDR3. Germline V gives CDR1 SGHAT, CDR2 FQNNGV. The V and J ends lost 2 bases and 1 base respectively, with 9 bases between them.

This clonotype came up a few times. The chain combines TRBV6-1 with TRBJ1-5; weak D call: TRBD1 (5 bases). CDR3 length: 15 amino acids. Trimming took off 4 bases at V and 0 bases at J, with 10 bases between the two ends. CDR1 and CDR2 from the germline V gene are MNHNS and SASEGT. The CDR3 sequence: CASSAGSYSNQPQHF. The CDR3 DNA follows: TGTGCCAGCAGTGCAGGGTCCTATAGCAATCAGCCCCAGCATTTT.

The V gene is TRBV9, the J gene TRBJ1-2; unclear D gene. Trimming took 0 bases from V and 3 from J, leaving 12 bases between them. CDR1 and CDR2 from the germline V gene are SGDLS and YYNGEE. The CDR3 sequence is 15 residues long. As DNA, the CDR3 is TGTGCCAGCAGCGTAGGCGCGGGCCGCGACTATGGCTACACCTTC. It yields the protein CASSVGAGRDYGYTF.

This sequence joins TRBV7-9 and TRBJ2-2, with TRBD2 identical over 10 bases. CDR3 length: 20 residues. Trimming at V came to 6 bases and at J to 0 bases, leaving 16 bases not matched to a gene. Germline V gene lookup returns CDR1 SEHNR and CDR2 FQNEAQ (reference sequence). CDR3 loop: CASRSTGASGGYANTGELFF. CDR3 coding DNA: TGTGCCAGCAGGAGTACGGGAGCTAGCGGGGGATACGCGAACACCGGGGAGCTGTTTTTT.

This clonotype has a count of ten or more. CDR3 region: CSARPGGRTETQYF. CDR3 nucleotide sequence: TGCAGTGCTAGACCGGGGGGTCGCACGGAGACCCAGTACTTC. The J gene is TRBJ2-5, the V gene TRBV20-1; 7 bases align to TRBD2. V was clipped by 2 bases and J by 5 bases; unmatched bases: 8. Germline V gives CDR1 DFQATT, CDR2 SNEGSKA (reference sequence). The length of the CDR3 is 14 residues.

The chain uses TRBV10-3 and TRBJ1-5, with 8 bases identical to TRBD1. The V segment lost 3 bases and the J segment 3 bases; nucleotides outside the gene matches: 13. The CDR3 runs 18 residues. Germline V CDR1 and CDR2: ENHRY, SYGVKD. The chain's CDR3 is CAISDTWFATGDNQPQHF. In DNA form, the CDR3 reads TGTGCCATCAGTGATACTTGGTTTGCGACAGGGGACAATCAGCCCCAGCATTTT.

This clonotype was seen many times. The genes are TRBV5-5 and TRBJ2-3; maybe TRBD1 (6 bases). The CDR3 consists of 15 residues. Germline V gene sequence: CDR1 SGHKS, CDR2 YYEKEE (reference sequence). Between the trimmed V and J ends, which lost 4 bases and 6 bases, there was a span of 18 bases. The CDR3 sequence is CASSLRQAVVDTQYF. DNA for the CDR3: TGTGCCAGCAGCCTACGACAGGCGGTGGTCGATACGCAGTATTTT.

In this sample, this clonotype turned up many times. The chain combines TRBV12-3 or TRBV12-4 with TRBJ1-2, with D possibly TRBD1 on 5 matching bases. The CDR3 totals 13 residues. Trimming took off 0 bases at V and 7 bases at J, with 9 bases between the two ends. CDR3: CASSLAGALGYTF. The CDR3 DNA reads as TGTGCCAGCAGTTTAGCCGGGGCCCTTGGCTACACCTTC.

This clonotype was observed a handful of times. The CDR3, as DNA: TGTGCCAGCAGACCCCTAGGACAGGTGGGAGAGACCCAGTACTTC. This sequence encodes CASRPLGQVGETQYF. This rearrangement joins TRBV6-1 to TRBJ2-5, with TRBD1 identical over 7 bases. Germline V gene data show CDR1 as MNHNS and CDR2 as SASEGT. Losses at the gene ends were 6 bases for V and 4 bases for J; bases not matched to a gene: 11. The CDR3 covers 15 residues.

This clonotype was seen repeatedly, ten times or more. This rearrangement joins TRBV20-1 to TRBJ1-5; tentatively, D is TRBD1 (6 bases). Germline V lookup: CDR1 DFQATT, CDR2 SNEGSKA (reference sequence). This CDR3 contains 14 residues. The CDR3 loop is CSASKPWGHQPQHF. In DNA, the CDR3 is TGCAGCGCATCGAAGCCTTGGGGGCATCAGCCCCAGCATTTT.